These T cell receptor beta chains were read from a single sample in a study of glioma-infiltrating T cells. TCRdb re-called the multiplex PCR reads with MiXCR, one entry per CDR3 protein. The profile shows some 85,000 distinct CDR3 sequences, 20% to 25% of them singletons. The sequenced material came from glioma tissue, nonneoplastic brain tissue, or PBMCs (not recorded which). The source of these receptors is a human donor with low-grade glioma or glioblastoma, undergoing nonglioma brain surgery, or in good health (not recorded which). Both conserved end residues are part of each CDR3. D genes are given only for firm matches. Not all rows give a size; the values are once, few, many and, for expanded clones, a class.

cdr3_length	clone_size	v_call	d_call	j_call	cdr3_nt	cdr3_aa
17	many	TRBV11-2	.	TRBJ2-7	TGTGCCAGCAGCTTAACGTATCTGGGACAACTGCTCGACGAGCAGTACTTC	CASSLTYLGQLLDEQYF
15	many	TRBV5-1	TRBD2	TRBJ2-3	TGCGCCAGCATCAAGACTAGCGGGGGTACAGATACGCAGTATTTT	CASIKTSGGTDTQYF
14	few	TRBV5-1	.	TRBJ2-2	TGCGCCAGCAGCTTGGCAGGGCCTACCGGGGAGCTGTTTTTT	CASSLAGPTGELFF
14	many	TRBV6-1	.	TRBJ2-7	TGTGCCAGCAGGGGCCGGGGCAGAACCTACGAGCAGTACTTC	CASRGRGRTYEQYF
21	many	TRBV6-1	.	TRBJ2-7	TGTGCCAGCAGACTTACGTGGGCAAAGACGCATAGTCCCCCCTACTCCTACGAGCAGTACTTC	CASRLTWAKTHSPPYSYEQYF
12	many	TRBV3-1	.	TRBJ2-7	TGTGCCAGCAGCCAAGTCGGGTACGAGCAGTACTTC	CASSQVGYEQYF
18	many	TRBV6-5	.	TRBJ2-1	TGTGCCAGCAGTTACGAGGGCAGCCGGGCTAGATCGAGTGGTGAGCAGTTCTTC	CASSYEGSRARSSGEQFF
14	many	TRBV19	TRBD1	TRBJ2-5	TGTGCCAGCCCGGACAGGCGCCACCAAGAGACCCAGTACTTC	CASPDRRHQETQYF
13	.	TRBV7-9	.	TRBJ2-4	TGTGCCAGCAGCATCGGGACTCTGTTTATTCAGTACTTC	CASSIGTLFIQYF
12	many	TRBV5-1	.	TRBJ2-5	TGCGCCAGCAGCTTATACGAAGAGACCCAGTACTTC	CASSLYEETQYF
14	.	TRBV19	.	TRBJ2-1	TGTGCCAGTAGGGTCTCGAGCTCCTACAATGAGCAGTTCTTC	CASRVSSSYNEQFF
15	.	TRBV5-4	.	TRBJ1-2	TGTGCCAGCAGCTCCGGACAGTCCCTCTACTATGGCTACACCTTC	CASSSGQSLYYGYTF
17	many	TRBV3-1	.	TRBJ1-1	TGTGCCAGCAGCCAACAGGGGAGGGGAATCTTGAACACTGAAGCTTTCTTT	CASSQQGRGILNTEAFF
14	many	TRBV2	TRBD1	TRBJ1-6	TGTGCCAGCAGTCCTGACAGGGCTAATTCACCCCTCCACTTT	CASSPDRANSPLHF
17	many	TRBV20-1	TRBD2	TRBJ2-1	TGCAGTGCTCAAGGGACTAGCGGGAGAAGCGGTTGGAATGAGCAGTTCTTC	CSAQGTSGRSGWNEQFF
13	.	TRBV6-5	.	TRBJ1-1	TGTGCCAGCAGTGACTACAGGGCTATTGAAGCTTTCTTT	CASSDYRAIEAFF
14	few	TRBV29-1	TRBD2	TRBJ2-7	TGCAGCGTTGGCCTTAGCGGGGGAGGCTACGAGCAGTACTTC	CSVGLSGGGYEQYF
14	many	TRBV3-1	TRBD2	TRBJ2-1	TGTGCCAGCAGCCAGAGCGGGAGATTCGATGAGCAGTTCTTC	CASSQSGRFDEQFF
14	once	TRBV5-5	TRBD1	TRBJ2-7	TGTGCCAGCATCTTGACCGGACAGGGGAGCGAGCAGTACTTC	CASILTGQGSEQYF
12	.	TRBV11-3	.	TRBJ2-1	TGTGCCAGCAGCTTAGCTAGGCATGAGAAATTCTTC	CASSLARHEKFF
13	medium-sized	TRBV6-5	.	TRBJ2-3	TGTGCCAGCAGTTACGAGGCAGGAAGGACGCAGTATTTT	CASSYEAGRTQYF
13	many	TRBV3-1	.	TRBJ1-2	TGTGCCAGCAGCTTCACAAGGGAGTATGGCTACACCTTC	CASSFTREYGYTF
14	many	TRBV20-1	.	TRBJ2-3	TGCAGTGCTAGACGAGCGGCTTTCACAGATACGCAGTATTTT	CSARRAAFTDTQYF
15	.	TRBV5-1	.	TRBJ1-1	TGCGCCAGCAGCATGGACAGCCCCCCGAACACTGAAGCTTTCTTT	CASSMDSPPNTEAFF
14	many	TRBV18	.	TRBJ2-3	TGTGCCAGCTCCGATCGACTTGCTTCAGATACGCAGTATTTT	CASSDRLASDTQYF
13	many	TRBV2	TRBD1	TRBJ2-7	TGTGCCAGTAGACAGGGAACCCTCTACGAGCAGTACTTC	CASRQGTLYEQYF
17	many	TRBV20-1	.	TRBJ2-1	TGCAGTGCTAGAGATCGGCTAGCGCGGAGCTCCTACAATGAGCAGTTCTTC	CSARDRLARSSYNEQFF
15	few	TRBV7-9	TRBD1	TRBJ2-3	TGTGCCAGCAGCTTAACCGGGACAGGAATGGATACGCAGTATTTT	CASSLTGTGMDTQYF
13	many	TRBV7-2	.	TRBJ1-1	TGTGCCAGCAGACGCTTTAGGAACACTGAAGCTTTCTTT	CASRRFRNTEAFF
16	many	TRBV27	.	TRBJ2-1	TGTGCCAGCAGTTTACGGGGCCGCGGCCGTTACAATGAGCAGTTCTTC	CASSLRGRGRYNEQFF
13	many	TRBV20-1	TRBD1	TRBJ1-5	TGCAGTGCAACCGGGACAGCTCGTCAGCCCCAGCATTTT	CSATGTARQPQHF
13	many	TRBV28	.	TRBJ2-3	TGTGCCAGCAGACGAGACAGCACAGATACGCAGTATTTT	CASRRDSTDTQYF
16	.	TRBV12-3/TRBV12-4	.	TRBJ2-1	TGTGCCAGCAGTTTCCTCAGCGGGCTCTACTACAATGAGCAGTTCTTC	CASSFLSGLYYNEQFF
13	many	TRBV18	TRBD1	TRBJ2-7	TGTGCCAGCTCACCAGAGACAGGGGGCGAGCAGTACTTC	CASSPETGGEQYF
15	many	TRBV6-1	TRBD2	TRBJ2-3	TGTGCCAGCAGACGACTAGCGGGGGGCACAGATACGCAGTATTTT	CASRRLAGGTDTQYF
14	many	TRBV7-6	.	TRBJ2-7	TGTGCCAGCAGCCCACTTCCCCTCTCCTACGAGCAGTACTTC	CASSPLPLSYEQYF
14	few	TRBV29-1	.	TRBJ2-3	TGCAGCGTCGGCCGGGACTCTCGCACAGATACGCAGTATTTT	CSVGRDSRTDTQYF
13	many	TRBV25-1	TRBD1	TRBJ1-2	TGTGCCAGCAGTGAATGGGACAGGGTCACGTACACCTTC	CASSEWDRVTYTF
21	few	TRBV7-8	TRBD2	TRBJ2-3	TGTGCCAGCAGCCCAAGACTCCGGGGGCTAGCGGGCGGTTCCTTCACAGATACGCGGTATTTT	CASSPRLRGLAGGSFTDTRYF
14	many	TRBV4-1	.	TRBJ2-7	TGCGCCAGCAGCCCTAGATCCGTGGTCCACGAGCAGTACTTC	CASSPRSVVHEQYF
16	.	TRBV29-1	TRBD2	TRBJ2-2	TGCAGCGTTCGAAAGACTAGCGGGAGGAACACCGGGGAGCTGTTTTTT	CSVRKTSGRNTGELFF
14	.	TRBV5-1	.	TRBJ2-7	TGCGCCAGCAGCCCAGGACTAACAAATTACGAGCAGTACTTC	CASSPGLTNYEQYF
16	many	TRBV12-3/TRBV12-4	TRBD2	TRBJ2-3	TGTGCCAGCAGACTGCGAGGACTAGCGGGTTCAGATACGCAGTATTTT	CASRLRGLAGSDTQYF
15	.	TRBV20-1	TRBD1	TRBJ1-5	TGCAGTGCTAGAGGACAGGGATTGAGCAATCAGCCCCAGCATTTT	CSARGQGLSNQPQHF
17	.	TRBV11-2	TRBD2	TRBJ2-3	TGTGCCAGCAGCTTATACCCGGGTAGCGGGAGATTTGATACGCAGTATTTT	CASSLYPGSGRFDTQYF
13	many	TRBV29-1	.	TRBJ1-2	TGCAGCGCCAACCAAGCCCAGCACTATGGCTACACCTTC	CSANQAQHYGYTF